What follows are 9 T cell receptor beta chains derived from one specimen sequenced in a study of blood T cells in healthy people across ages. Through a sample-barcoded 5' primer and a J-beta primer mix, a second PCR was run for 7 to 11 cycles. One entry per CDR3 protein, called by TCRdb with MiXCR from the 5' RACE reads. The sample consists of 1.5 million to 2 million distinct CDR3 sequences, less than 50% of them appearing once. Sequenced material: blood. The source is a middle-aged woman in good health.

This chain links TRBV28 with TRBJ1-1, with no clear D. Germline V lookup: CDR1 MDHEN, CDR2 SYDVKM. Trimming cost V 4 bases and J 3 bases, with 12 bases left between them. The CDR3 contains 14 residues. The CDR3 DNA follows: TGTGCCAGCAGTTCCGCGGGATTAGACACTGAAGCTTTCTTT. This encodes CASSSAGLDTEAFF.

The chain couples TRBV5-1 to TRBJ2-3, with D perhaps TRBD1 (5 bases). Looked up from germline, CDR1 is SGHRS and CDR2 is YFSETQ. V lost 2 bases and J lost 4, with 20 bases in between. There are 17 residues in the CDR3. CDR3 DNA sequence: TGCGCCAGCAGCTTTAGTAGGGGTAGGATAGACTCAGATACGCAGTATTTT. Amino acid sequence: CASSFSRGRIDSDTQYF. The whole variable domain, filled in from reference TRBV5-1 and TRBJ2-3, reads KAGVTQTPRYLIKTRGQQVTLSCSPISGHRSVSWYQQTPGQGLQFLFEYFSETQRNKGNFPGRFSGRQFSNSRSEMNVSTLELGDSALYLCASSFSRGRIDSDTQYFGPGTRLTVL.

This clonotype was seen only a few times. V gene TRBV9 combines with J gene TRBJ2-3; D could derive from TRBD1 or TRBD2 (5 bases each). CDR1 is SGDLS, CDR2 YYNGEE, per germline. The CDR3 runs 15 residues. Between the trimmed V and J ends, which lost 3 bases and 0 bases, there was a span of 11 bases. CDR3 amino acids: CASSGVRDSTDTQYF. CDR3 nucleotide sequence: TGTGCCAGCAGCGGAGTACGGGACAGCACAGATACGCAGTATTTT.

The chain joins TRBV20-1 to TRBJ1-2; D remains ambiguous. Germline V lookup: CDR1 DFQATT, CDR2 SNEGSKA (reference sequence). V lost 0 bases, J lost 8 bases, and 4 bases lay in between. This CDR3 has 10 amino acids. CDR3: CSARDEGYTF. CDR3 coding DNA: TGCAGTGCTAGAGATGAGGGCTACACCTTC.

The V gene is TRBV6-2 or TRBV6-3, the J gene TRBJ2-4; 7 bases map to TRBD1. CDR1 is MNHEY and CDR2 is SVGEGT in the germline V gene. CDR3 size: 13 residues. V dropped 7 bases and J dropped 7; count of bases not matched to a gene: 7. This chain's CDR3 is CASTFDRVNIQYF. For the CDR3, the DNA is TGTGCCAGCACCTTCGACAGGGTGAACATTCAGTACTTC.

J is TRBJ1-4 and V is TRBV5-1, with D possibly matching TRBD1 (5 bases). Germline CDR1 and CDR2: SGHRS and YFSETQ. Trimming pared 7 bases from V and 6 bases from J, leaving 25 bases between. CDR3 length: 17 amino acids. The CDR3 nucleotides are TGCGCCAGCGGCTCAGACCCCCGCGGGGCCTTGGATGAAAAACTGTTTTTT. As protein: CASGSDPRGALDEKLFF.

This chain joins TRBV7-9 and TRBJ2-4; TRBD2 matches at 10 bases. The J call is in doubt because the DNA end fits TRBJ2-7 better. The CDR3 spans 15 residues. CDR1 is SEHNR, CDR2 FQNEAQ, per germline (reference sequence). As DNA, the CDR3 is TGTGCCAGCAGCGCCATAGCGGGGGGCTCCTACGAGCAGTACTTC. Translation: CASSAIAGGSYEQYF.

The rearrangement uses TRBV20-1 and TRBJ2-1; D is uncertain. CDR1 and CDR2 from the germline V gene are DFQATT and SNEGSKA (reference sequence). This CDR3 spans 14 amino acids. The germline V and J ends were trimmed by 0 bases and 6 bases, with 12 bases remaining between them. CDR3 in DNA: TGCAGTGCTAGAGATCAGTCCCGCGGCAATGAGCAGTTCTTC. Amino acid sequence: CSARDQSRGNEQFF.

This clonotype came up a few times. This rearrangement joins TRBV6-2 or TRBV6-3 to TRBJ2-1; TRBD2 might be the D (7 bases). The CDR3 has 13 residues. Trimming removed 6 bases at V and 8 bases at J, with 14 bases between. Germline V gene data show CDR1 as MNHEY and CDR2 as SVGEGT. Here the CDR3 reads CASRPGGGDEQFF. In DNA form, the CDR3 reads TGTGCCAGCAGACCGGGGGGCGGGGATGAGCAGTTCTTC.